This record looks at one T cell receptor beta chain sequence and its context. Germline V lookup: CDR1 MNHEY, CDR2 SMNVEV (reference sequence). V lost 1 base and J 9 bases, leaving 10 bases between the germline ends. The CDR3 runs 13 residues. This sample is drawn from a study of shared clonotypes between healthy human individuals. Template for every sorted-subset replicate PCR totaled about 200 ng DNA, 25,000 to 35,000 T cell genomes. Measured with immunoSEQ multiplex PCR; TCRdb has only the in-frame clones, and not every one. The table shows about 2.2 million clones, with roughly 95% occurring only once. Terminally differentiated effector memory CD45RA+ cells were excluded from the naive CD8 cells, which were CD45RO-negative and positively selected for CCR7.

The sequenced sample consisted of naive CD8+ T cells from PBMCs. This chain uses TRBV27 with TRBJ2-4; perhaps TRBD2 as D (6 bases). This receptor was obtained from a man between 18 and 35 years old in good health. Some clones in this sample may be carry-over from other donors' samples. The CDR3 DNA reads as TGTGCCAGCAGTTTATTAGGGACTGTCATTCAGTACTTC. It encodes CASSLLGTVIQYF.